This is a list of T cell receptor beta chains from one sample in a study of OX40 agonist ivuxolimab in advanced cancers. Method: immunoSEQ multiplex PCR; TCRdb's copy keeps in-frame clones and lacks some. The sample has 45,000 to 55,000 clones, under 95% seen once. Sequencing used CD4+ or CD8+ T cells sorted from blood, obtained in a trial of the OX40 agonist ivuxolimab. The receptors were gathered from an adult with an advanced solid tumor such as melanoma, head and neck, liver or kidney cancer. Each CDR3 is given with its conserved first and last residue. A D gene is named only where the DNA matches it firmly. Expanded clones get a size class; other rows say once, few or many, or leave the size out.

J,V,D,size,DNA,CDR3
TRBJ2-3,TRBV15,TRBD2,-,TGTGCCACCAGCAGAGAAGCGGGAGGGGGAACAGATACGCAGTATTTT,CATSREAGGGTDTQYF
TRBJ2-5,TRBV10-1,TRBD2,-,TGCGCCAGCAGTAAACGCCGGGACTACCTTAAGGAGCAGTACTTC,CASSKRRDYLKEQYF
TRBJ2-7,TRBV27,-,-,TGTGCCACCCAGGGTCTTGGTAGGGAGCAGTACTTC,CATQGLGREQYF
TRBJ1-1,TRBV7-3,-,few,TGTGCCAGCAGCTTAATCACAGTGTACACTGAAGCTTTCTTT,CASSLITVYTEAFF
TRBJ2-3,TRBV11-2,-,-,TGTGCCAGCACGACAGTATTTTCCACAGATACGCAGTATTTT,CASTTVFSTDTQYF
TRBJ1-2,TRBV28,-,-,TGTGCCAGCAGTCCGCAGGACAGTCCCTATGGCTACACCTTC,CASSPQDSPYGYTF
TRBJ2-7,TRBV11-3,-,-,TGTGCCAGCAGCGGCCGGGACAACACCTACGAGCAGTACTTC,CASSGRDNTYEQYF
TRBJ2-7,TRBV11-3,TRBD1,-,TGTGCCAGCAGCATCCCGGGACAGGTTTACGAGCAGTACTTC,CASSIPGQVYEQYF
TRBJ1-2,TRBV27,-,once,TGTGCCAGCAGCCCACTCGGGGTTTTTTATGGCTACACCTTC,CASSPLGVFYGYTF
TRBJ2-7,TRBV27,-,-,TGTGCCAGCAGTTCCAGAGGGTACGAGCAGTACTTC,CASSSRGYEQYF
TRBJ1-5,TRBV27,-,-,TGTGCCAGCAGTCCCCGCCGGGGCAGACTACGCAATCAGCCCCAGCATTTT,CASSPRRGRLRNQPQHF
TRBJ1-2,TRBV4-1,-,-,TGCGCCAGCAGCCCCCGGGGAAGGCAGGGAGGTAACTATGGCTACACCTTC,CASSPRGRQGGNYGYTF
TRBJ2-4,TRBV7-7,-,-,TGTGCTAGCAGCGCCCAGACAGTAGCCAAAAACATTCAGTACTTC,CASSAQTVAKNIQYF
TRBJ1-1,TRBV4-1,-,-,TGCGCCAGCAGCCGTCGATTAGGGGTCGACACTGAAGCTTTCTTT,CASSRRLGVDTEAFF
TRBJ2-7,TRBV30,TRBD2,-,TGTGCCTGGGCTAGCGGGACTTCCTACGAGCAGTACTTC,CAWASGTSYEQYF
TRBJ2-5,TRBV5-6,-,-,TGTGCCAGCAGCTCGGGAAGTCAAGAGACCCAGTACTTC,CASSSGSQETQYF
TRBJ1-3,TRBV2,-,-,TGTGCCAGAGCTTCAGAGACTTCAGGAAACACCATATATTTT,CARASETSGNTIYF
TRBJ1-2,TRBV7-9,-,-,TGTGCCAGCAGCCCAACCTTGGGGAACTATGGCTACACCTTC,CASSPTLGNYGYTF
TRBJ1-5,TRBV7-9,-,-,TGTGCCAGCAGCTTAGGGGGGGAAGGGACAAGCAATCAGCCCCAGCATTTT,CASSLGGEGTSNQPQHF
TRBJ2-1,TRBV28,TRBD2,-,TGTGCCAGCAGCCCACTAGCGCCATCCTACAATGAGCAGTTCTTC,CASSPLAPSYNEQFF
TRBJ2-7,TRBV28,-,-,TGTGCCAGCAGTTTAGTTGGGACAATCGACGAGCAGTACTTC,CASSLVGTIDEQYF
TRBJ2-3,TRBV4-3,TRBD2,-,TGCGCCAGCAGCCAAGATCCGGCGCTAGCGGGAGTGCGCACAGATACGCAGTATTTT,CASSQDPALAGVRTDTQYF
TRBJ2-7,TRBV6-5,-,-,TGTGCCAGCAGTTACGTAATCTCCTACGAGCAGTACTTC,CASSYVISYEQYF
TRBJ1-3,TRBV28,-,-,TGTGCCAGCAGTTTACTAGGCAGCACGGAGGGAAACACCATATATTTT,CASSLLGSTEGNTIYF
TRBJ1-1,TRBV10-2,-,-,TGCGCCAGCAGGCAAGGGGGGGGCCTGAACACTGAAGCTTTCTTT,CASRQGGGLNTEAFF
TRBJ1-2,TRBV28,-,-,TGTGCCAGCAGTACGGCCGATCTCTATGGCTACACCTTC,CASSTADLYGYTF
TRBJ1-5,TRBV16,-,-,TGTGCCAGCAGCCCGACGGCGTATAGCAATCAGCCCCAGCATTTT,CASSPTAYSNQPQHF
TRBJ1-6,TRBV30,-,-,TGTGCCTGGAGTGTACAGGTCAGGGAAGGACCCCTCCACTTT,CAWSVQVREGPLHF
TRBJ2-2,TRBV6-5,-,-,TGTGCCAGCGGGGGGACGGTGAACACCGGGGAGCTGTTTTTT,CASGGTVNTGELFF